This T cell receptor beta chain was sequenced during a study of blood T cell repertoires in COVID-19. For the study at large: The United States, Italy and Spain were the sources of the acute and convalescent COVID-19 samples. PBMCs, B-cell-depleted T cells, or T cells provided the cDNA or gDNA that made up the material.

This CDR3 has 12 residues. Germline CDR1 reads MDHEN; CDR2 reads SYDVKM. Trimming removed 4 bases from V and 8 bases from J, with 8 bases in between. Original methodology: Using reference gene primer amplification, nucleated cell counts were estimated. TCRdb's copy holds only in-frame clones and misses some; the assay was immunoSEQ multiplex PCR. V and J calls and clone size are copied from that table; D and trimming were computed from the DNA. The table has about 370,000 clones, 89% seen once; the top ten hold 3%. The receptor was isolated from a woman aged 30 to 39 with COVID-19, enrolled during active disease. Material for sequencing was peripheral blood. The chain employs TRBV28 and TRBJ1-4; D not certain. CDR3 nucleotides: TGTGCCAGCAGTTCGCAGAGGGAAAAACTGTTTTTT. Protein product: CASSSQREKLFF. The full variable domain, with the rest looked up from reference TRBV28 and TRBJ1-4, is DVKVTQSSRYLVKRTGEKVFLECVQDMDHENMFWYRQDPGLGLRLIYFSYDVKMKEKGDIPEGYSVSREKKERFSLILESASTNQTSMYLCASSSQREKLFFGSGTQLSVL.